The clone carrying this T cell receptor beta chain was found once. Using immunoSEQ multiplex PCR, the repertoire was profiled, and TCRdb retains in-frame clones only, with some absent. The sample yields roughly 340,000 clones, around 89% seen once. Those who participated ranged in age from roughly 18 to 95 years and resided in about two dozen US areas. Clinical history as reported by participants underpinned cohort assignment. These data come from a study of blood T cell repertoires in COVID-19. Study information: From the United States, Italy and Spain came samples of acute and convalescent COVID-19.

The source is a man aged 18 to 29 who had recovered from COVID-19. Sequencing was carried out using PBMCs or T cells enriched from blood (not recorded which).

DNA for the CDR3: TGTGCCAGCAGTGAATGGGTCAGGGTAGCAATGACACCCCTCCACTTT. Protein: CASSEWVRVAMTPLHF. The genes are TRBV2 and TRBJ1-6; TRBD1 might be the D (5 bases). Trimming took 2 bases from V and 11 from J, leaving 19 bases between them. CDR1 SNHLY and CDR2 FYNNEI come from the germline V gene. CDR3 length equals 16 residues. The full variable domain, with the rest looked up from reference TRBV2 and TRBJ1-6, is EPEVTQTPSHQVTQMGQEVILRCVPISNHLYFYWYRQILGQKVEFLVSFYNNEISEKSEIFDDQFSVERPDGSNFTLKIRSTKLEDSAMYFCASSEWVRVAMTPLHFGNGTRLTVT.